This T cell receptor beta chain was identified in a study of siplizumab effects on memory and regulatory T cells. TCR templates, about 97,000 per sample, were assayed. Produced via immunoSEQ multiplex PCR; TCRdb's table is partial and in-frame only. The table includes about 100,000 clones, 91% detected once. Germline CDR1 MGHRA, CDR2 YSYEKL. CDR3 length: 15 residues. V gave up 0 bases and J gave up 3 bases, with 11 bases separating them. This clone is a singleton in its sample. Sequences were obtained from CD4+ T cells sorted from blood. The clonotype was recovered from a human donor in good health. Some clones in this sample may be carry-over from other donors' samples. The chain joins TRBV4-1 to TRBJ1-1; a possible D gene is TRBD1 (6 bases). CDR3 sequence: CASSQDWRGDTEAFF. The CDR3 DNA follows: TGCGCCAGCAGCCAAGACTGGAGGGGGGACACTGAAGCTTTCTTT.